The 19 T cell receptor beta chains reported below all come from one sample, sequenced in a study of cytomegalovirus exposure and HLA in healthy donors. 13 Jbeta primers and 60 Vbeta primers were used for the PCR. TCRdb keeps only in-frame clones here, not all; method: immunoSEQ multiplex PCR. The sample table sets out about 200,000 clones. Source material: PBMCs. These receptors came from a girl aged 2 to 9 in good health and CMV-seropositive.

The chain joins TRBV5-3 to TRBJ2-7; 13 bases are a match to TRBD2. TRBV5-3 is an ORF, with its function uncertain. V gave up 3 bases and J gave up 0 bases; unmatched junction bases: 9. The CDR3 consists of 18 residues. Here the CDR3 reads CARSSGLAGEKDSYEQYF. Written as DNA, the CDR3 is TGTGCCAGAAGCTCAGGACTAGCGGGAGAAAAGGACTCCTACGAGCAGTACTTC.

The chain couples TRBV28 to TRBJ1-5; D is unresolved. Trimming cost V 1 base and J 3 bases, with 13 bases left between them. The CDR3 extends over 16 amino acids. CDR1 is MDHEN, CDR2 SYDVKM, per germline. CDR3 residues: CASSLSNPGDNQPQHF. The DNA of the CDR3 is TGTGCCAGCAGTTTATCGAACCCCGGAGACAATCAGCCCCAGCATTTT.

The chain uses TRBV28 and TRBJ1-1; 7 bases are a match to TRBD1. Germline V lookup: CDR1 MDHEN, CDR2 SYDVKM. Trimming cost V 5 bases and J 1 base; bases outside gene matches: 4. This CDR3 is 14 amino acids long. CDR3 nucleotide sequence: TGTGCCAGCAGTCTACAGGGGCCGAACACTGAAGCTTTCTTT. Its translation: CASSLQGPNTEAFF.

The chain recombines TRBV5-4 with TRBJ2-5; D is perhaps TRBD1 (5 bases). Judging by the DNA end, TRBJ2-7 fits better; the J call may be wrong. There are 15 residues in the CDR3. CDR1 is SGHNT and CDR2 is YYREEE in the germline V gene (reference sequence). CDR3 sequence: CASSATTVRSYEQYF. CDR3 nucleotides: TGTGCCAGCAGCGCGACGACAGTCCGTTCCTACGAGCAGTACTTC.

The CDR3 DNA reads as TGTGCCAGCAGTTATTCTCAGGGGGGCACTGAAGCTTTCTTT. Its protein is CASSYSQGGTEAFF. The chain employs TRBV6-6 and TRBJ1-1, with 7 bases aligning to TRBD1. Germline loops: CDR1 MNHNY, CDR2 SVGAGI (reference sequence). This CDR3 is built from 14 residues. With V trimmed by 3 bases and J by 4 bases, 5 bases remained unmatched.

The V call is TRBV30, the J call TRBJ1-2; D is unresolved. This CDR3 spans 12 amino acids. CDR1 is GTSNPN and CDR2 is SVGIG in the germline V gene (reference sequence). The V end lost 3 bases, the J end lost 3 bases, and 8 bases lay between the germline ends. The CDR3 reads CAWSPDHYGYTF. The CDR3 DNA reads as TGTGCCTGGAGCCCAGATCACTATGGCTACACCTTC.

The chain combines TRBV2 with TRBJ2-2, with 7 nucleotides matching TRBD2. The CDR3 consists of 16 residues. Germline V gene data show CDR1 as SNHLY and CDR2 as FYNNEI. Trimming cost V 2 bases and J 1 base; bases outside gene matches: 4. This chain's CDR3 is CASSERAGVNTGELFF. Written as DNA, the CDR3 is TGTGCCAGCAGTGAAAGGGCGGGAGTGAACACCGGGGAGCTGTTTTTT.

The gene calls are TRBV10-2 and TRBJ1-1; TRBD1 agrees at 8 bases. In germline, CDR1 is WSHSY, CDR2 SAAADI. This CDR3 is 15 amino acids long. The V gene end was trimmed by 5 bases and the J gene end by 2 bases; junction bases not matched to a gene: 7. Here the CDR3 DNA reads TGCGCCAGCAGTAGAACGACAGGGGACAACACTGAAGCTTTCTTT. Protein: CASSRTTGDNTEAFF.

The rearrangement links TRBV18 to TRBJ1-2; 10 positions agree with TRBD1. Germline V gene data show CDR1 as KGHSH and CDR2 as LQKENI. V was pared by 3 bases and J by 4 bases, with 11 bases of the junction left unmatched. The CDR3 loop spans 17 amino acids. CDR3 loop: CASSPQSGTGASYGYTF. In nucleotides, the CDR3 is TGTGCCAGCTCACCGCAATCCGGGACAGGGGCCTCCTATGGCTACACCTTC.

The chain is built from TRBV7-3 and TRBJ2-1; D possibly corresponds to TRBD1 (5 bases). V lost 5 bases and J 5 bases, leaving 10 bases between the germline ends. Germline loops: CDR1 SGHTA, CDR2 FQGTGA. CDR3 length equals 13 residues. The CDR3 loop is CASSPDINNEQFF. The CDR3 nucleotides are TGTGCCAGCAGCCCGGACATTAACAATGAGCAGTTCTTC.

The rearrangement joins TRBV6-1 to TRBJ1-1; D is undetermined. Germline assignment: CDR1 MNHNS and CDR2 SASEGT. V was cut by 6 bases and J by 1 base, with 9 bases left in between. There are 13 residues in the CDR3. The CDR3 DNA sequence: TGTGCCAGCAGCGTACGAGCGAACACTGAAGCTTTCTTT. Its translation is CASSVRANTEAFF.

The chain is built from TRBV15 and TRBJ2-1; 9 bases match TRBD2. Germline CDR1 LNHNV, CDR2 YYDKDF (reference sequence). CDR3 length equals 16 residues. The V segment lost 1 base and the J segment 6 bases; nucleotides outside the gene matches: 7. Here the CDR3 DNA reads TGTGCCACCAGCAGAGCCGGAACTAGCGGGCGCAATGAGCAGTTCTTC. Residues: CATSRAGTSGRNEQFF.

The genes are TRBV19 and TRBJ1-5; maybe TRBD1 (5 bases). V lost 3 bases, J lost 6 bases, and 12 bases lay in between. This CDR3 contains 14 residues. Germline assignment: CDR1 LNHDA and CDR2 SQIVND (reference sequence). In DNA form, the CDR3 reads TGTGCCAGTAGTATTAGGTCAGGGCCTCAGCCCCAGCATTTT. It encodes CASSIRSGPQPQHF.

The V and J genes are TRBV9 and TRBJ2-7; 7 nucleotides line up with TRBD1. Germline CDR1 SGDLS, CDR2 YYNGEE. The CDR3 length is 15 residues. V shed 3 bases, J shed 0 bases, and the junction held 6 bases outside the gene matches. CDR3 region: CASSARRDSSYEQYF. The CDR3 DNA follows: TGTGCCAGCAGCGCGCGCCGGGACAGCTCCTACGAGCAGTACTTC.

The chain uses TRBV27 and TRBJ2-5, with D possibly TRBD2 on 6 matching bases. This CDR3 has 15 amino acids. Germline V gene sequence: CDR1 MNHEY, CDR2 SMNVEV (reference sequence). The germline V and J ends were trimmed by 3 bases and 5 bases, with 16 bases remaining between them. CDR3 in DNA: TGTGCCAGCAGTTTTAGACTAGAGGCAAGGGAGACCCAGTACTTC. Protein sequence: CASSFRLEARETQYF.

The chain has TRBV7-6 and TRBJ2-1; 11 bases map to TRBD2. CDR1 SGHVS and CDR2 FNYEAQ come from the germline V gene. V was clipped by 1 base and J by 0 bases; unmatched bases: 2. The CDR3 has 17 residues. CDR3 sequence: CASSLELAGGSYNEQFF. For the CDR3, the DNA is TGTGCCAGCAGCTTAGAGCTAGCGGGAGGCTCCTACAATGAGCAGTTCTTC.

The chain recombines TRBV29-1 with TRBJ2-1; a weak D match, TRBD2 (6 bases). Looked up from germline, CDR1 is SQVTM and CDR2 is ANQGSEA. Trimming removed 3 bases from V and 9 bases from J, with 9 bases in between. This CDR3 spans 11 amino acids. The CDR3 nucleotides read TGCAGCGTTGATTCGGAGGGTGAGCAGTTCTTC. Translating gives CSVDSEGEQFF.

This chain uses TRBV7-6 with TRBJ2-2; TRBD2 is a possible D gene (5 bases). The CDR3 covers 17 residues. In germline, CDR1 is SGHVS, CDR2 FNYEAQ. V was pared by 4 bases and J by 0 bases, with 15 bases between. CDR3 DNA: TGTGCCAGCAGCTCCCCCGGAAGCGGACCGAACACCGGGGAGCTGTTTTTT. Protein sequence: CASSSPGSGPNTGELFF.

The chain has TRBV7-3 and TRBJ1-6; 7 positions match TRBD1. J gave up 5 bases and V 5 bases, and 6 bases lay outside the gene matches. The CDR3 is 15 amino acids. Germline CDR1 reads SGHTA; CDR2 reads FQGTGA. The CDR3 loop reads CASSITGADNSPLHF. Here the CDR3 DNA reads TGTGCCAGCAGCATCACAGGGGCGGATAATTCACCCCTCCACTTT.